Included here is one T cell receptor (beta chain) sequence, with context. This sample is drawn from a study of cytomegalovirus exposure and HLA in healthy donors. Each donor was nominally healthy when sampled (though unrecorded immune exposures were likely). CDR3 length equals 17 residues. Germline-derived CDR1 and CDR2 are SQVTM and ANQGSEA. With V trimmed by 1 base and J by 2 bases, 3 bases remained unmatched. PCR employed 60 Vbeta and 13 Jbeta primers. Libraries were prepared by immunoSEQ multiplex PCR; TCRdb keeps only in-frame clonotypes and omits some of them. The table has approximately 170,000 clones, less than 80% seen once.

The chain uses TRBV29-1 and TRBJ2-3, with TRBD2 matching 16 bases. The TCR was taken from a female donor in good health and CMV-seronegative. Sequences were obtained from PBMCs. The CDR3 reads CSVEGGTSGRVTDTQYF. The CDR3 nucleotides are TGCAGCGTTGAAGGGGGGACTAGCGGGAGGGTCACAGATACGCAGTATTTT.